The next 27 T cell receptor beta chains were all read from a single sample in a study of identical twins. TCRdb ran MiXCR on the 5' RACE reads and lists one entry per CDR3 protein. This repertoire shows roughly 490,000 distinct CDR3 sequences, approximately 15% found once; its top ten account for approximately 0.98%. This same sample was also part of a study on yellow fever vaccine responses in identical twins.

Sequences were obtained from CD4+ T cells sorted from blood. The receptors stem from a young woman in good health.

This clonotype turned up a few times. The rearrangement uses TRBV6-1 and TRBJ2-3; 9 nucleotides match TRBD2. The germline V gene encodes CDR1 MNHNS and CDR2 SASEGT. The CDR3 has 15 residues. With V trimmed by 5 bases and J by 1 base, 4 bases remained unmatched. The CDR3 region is CASSRRTSGTDTQYF. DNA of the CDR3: TGTGCCAGCAGTAGGAGGACTAGCGGCACAGATACGCAGTATTTT.

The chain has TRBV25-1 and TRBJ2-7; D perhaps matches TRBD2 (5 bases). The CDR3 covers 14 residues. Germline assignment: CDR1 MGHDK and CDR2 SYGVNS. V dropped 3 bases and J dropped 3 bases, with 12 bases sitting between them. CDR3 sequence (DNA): TGTGCCAGCAGTGACCCCAATCGGGACTACGAGCAGTACTTC. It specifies CASSDPNRDYEQYF.

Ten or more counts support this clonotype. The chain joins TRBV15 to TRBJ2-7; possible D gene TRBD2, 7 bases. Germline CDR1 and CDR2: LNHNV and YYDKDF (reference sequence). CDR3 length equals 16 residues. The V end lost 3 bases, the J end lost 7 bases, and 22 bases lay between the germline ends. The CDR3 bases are TGTGCCACCAGCAGGAGGGGGGGCGGCAGCAGCTATGAGCAGTACTTC. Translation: CATSRRGGGSSYEQYF.

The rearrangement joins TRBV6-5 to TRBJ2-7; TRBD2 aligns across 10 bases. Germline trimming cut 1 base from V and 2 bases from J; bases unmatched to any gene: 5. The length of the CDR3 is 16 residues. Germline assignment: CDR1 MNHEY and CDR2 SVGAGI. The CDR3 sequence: CASSYWRTSGTYEQYF. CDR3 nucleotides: TGTGCCAGCAGTTACTGGCGGACTAGCGGTACCTACGAGCAGTACTTC.

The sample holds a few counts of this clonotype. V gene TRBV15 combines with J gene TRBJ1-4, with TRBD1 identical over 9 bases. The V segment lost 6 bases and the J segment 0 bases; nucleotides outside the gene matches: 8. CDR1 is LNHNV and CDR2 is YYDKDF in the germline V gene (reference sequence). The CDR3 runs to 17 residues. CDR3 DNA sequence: TGTGCCACCAGGCCGGGACAGGGCTATGCAACTAATGAAAAACTGTTTTTT. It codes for CATRPGQGYATNEKLFF.

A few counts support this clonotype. The CDR3 DNA is TGCGCCAGCAGCCAAGAACCCAGCGAAACCTACAATGAGCAGTTCTTC. Its protein is CASSQEPSETYNEQFF. This sequence joins TRBV4-3 and TRBJ2-1; D is unclear. Germline lookup yields CDR1 LGHNA and CDR2 YSLEER. V lost 0 bases, J lost 2 bases, and 11 bases lay in between. This CDR3 is built from 16 residues.

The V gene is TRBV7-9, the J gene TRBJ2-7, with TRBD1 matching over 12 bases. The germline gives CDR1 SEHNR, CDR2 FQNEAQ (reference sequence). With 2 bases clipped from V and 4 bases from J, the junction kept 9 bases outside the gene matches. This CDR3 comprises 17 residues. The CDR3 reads CASSLMPGQGARYEQYF. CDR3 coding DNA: TGTGCCAGCAGCTTAATGCCGGGACAGGGGGCGCGGTACGAGCAGTACTTC.

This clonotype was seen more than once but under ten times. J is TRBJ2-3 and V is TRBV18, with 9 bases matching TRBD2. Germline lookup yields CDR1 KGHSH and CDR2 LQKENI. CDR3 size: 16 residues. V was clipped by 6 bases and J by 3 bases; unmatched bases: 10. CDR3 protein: CASSLRTSALTDTQYF. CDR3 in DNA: TGTGCCAGCTCGCTAAGGACTAGCGCGTTGACAGATACGCAGTATTTT.

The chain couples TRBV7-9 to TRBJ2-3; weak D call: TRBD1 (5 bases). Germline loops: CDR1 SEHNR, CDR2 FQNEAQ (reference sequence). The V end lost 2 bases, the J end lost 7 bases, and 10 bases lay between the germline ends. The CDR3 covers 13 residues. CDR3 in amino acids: CASSLQGLYTQYF. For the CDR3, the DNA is TGTGCCAGCAGCTTACAGGGTCTCTATACGCAGTATTTT. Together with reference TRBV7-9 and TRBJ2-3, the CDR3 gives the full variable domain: DTGVSQNPRHKITKRGQNVTFRCDPISEHNRLYWYRQTLGQGPEFLTYFQNEAQLEKSRLLSDRFSAERPKGSFSTLEIQRTEQGDSAMYLCASSLQGLYTQYFGPGTRLTVL.

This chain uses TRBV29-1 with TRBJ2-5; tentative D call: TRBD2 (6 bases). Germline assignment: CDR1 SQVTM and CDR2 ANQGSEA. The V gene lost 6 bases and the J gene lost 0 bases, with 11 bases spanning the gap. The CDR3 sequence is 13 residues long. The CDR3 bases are TGCAGCGTGGTAAGGGACTACCAAGAGACCCAGTACTTC. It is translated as CSVVRDYQETQYF.

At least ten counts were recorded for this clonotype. In nucleotides, the CDR3 is TGTGCCAGCAGCTTGCAGGGAGGGAATGAGCAGTTCTTC. Amino acid sequence: CASSLQGGNEQFF. The V call is TRBV7-2, the J call TRBJ2-1; 7 nucleotides line up with TRBD2. J gave up 7 bases and V 3 bases, and 3 bases lay outside the gene matches. Per germline, CDR1 SGHTA and CDR2 FQGNSA. The CDR3 contains 13 residues.

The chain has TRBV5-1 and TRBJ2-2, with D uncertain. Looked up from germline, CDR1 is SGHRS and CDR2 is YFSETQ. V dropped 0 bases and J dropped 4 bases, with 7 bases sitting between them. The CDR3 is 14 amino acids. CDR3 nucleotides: TGCGCCAGCAGCTTGGGTGGAGTCACCGGGGAGCTGTTTTTT. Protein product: CASSLGGVTGELFF.

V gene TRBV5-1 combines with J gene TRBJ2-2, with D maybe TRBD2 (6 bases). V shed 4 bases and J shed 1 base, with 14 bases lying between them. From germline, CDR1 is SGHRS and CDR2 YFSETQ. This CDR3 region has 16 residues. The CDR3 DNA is TGCGCCAGCAGCCCCCTAGCTAGCGAGAACACCGGGGAGCTGTTTTTT. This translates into CASSPLASENTGELFF. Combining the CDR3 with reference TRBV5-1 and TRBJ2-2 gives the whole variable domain KAGVTQTPRYLIKTRGQQVTLSCSPISGHRSVSWYQQTPGQGLQFLFEYFSETQRNKGNFPGRFSGRQFSNSRSEMNVSTLELGDSALYLCASSPLASENTGELFFGEGSRLTVL.

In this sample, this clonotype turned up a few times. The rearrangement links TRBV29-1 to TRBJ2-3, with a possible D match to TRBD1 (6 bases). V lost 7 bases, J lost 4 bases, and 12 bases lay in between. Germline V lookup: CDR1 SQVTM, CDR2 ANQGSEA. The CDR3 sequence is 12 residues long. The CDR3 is CSGLPGADTQYF. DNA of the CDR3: TGCAGCGGACTCCCAGGGGCAGATACGCAGTATTTT.

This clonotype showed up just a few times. CDR3 protein: CASSQAGTSAQYF. Written as DNA, the CDR3 is TGTGCCAGCAGCCAGGCAGGGACTAGCGCTCAGTACTTC. The chain has TRBV14 and TRBJ2-4, with TRBD2 matching 10 bases. Germline CDR1 and CDR2: SGHDN and FVKESK. After removal of 3 bases from V and 12 bases from J, the junction contained 5 bases not matched to a gene. This CDR3 has 13 residues.

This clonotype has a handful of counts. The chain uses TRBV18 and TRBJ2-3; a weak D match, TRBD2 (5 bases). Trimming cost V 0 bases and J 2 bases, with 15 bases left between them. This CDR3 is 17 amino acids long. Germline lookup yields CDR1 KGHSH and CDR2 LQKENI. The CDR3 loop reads CASSPPSPDWTTDTQYF. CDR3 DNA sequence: TGTGCCAGCTCACCACCTTCCCCGGACTGGACCACAGATACGCAGTATTTT.

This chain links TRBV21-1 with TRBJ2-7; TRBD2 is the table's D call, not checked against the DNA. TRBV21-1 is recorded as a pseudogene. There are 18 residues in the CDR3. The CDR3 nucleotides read TGTGCCAGCAGCACAGGGACTAGCGGGACCCCTACTACCTACGAGCAGTACTTC. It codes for CASSTGTSGTPTTYEQYF.

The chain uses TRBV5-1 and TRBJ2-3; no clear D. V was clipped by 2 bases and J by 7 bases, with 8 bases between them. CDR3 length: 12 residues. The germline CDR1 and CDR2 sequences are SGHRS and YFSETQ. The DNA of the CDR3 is TGCGCCAGCAGCTTAACAGCAAATACGCAGTATTTT. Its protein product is CASSLTANTQYF.

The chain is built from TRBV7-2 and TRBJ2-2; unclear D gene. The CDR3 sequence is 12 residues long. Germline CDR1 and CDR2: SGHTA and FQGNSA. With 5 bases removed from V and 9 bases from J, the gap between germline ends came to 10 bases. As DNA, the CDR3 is TGTGCCAGCAGCCGACCTAACAGGGAGCTGTTTTTT. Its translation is CASSRPNRELFF. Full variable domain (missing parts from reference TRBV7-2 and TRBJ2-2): GAGVSQSPSNKVTEKGKDVELRCDPISGHTALYWYRQSLGQGLEFLIYFQGNSAPDKSGLPSDRFSAERTGGSVSTLTIQRTQQEDSAVYLCASSRPNRELFFGEGSRLTVL.

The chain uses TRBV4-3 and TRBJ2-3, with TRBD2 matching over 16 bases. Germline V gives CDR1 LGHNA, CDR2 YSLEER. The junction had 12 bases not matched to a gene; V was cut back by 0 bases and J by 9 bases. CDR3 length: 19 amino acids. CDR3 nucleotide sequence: TGCGCCAGCAGCCAAGAGAAGAATTTTTGGGGACTAGCGGGAGGGACGCAGTATTTT. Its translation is CASSQEKNFWGLAGGTQYF.

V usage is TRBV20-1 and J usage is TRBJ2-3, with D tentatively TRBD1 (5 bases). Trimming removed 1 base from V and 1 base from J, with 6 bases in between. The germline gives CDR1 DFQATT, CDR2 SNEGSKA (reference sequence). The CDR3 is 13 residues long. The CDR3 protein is CSARAQGTDTQYF. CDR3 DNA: TGCAGTGCTAGAGCACAGGGCACAGATACGCAGTATTTT.

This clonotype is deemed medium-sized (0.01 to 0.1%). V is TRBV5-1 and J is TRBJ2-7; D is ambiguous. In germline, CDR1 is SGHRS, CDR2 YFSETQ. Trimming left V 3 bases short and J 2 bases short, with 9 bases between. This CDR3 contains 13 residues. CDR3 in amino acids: CASSWEGAYEQYF. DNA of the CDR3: TGCGCCAGCAGCTGGGAAGGAGCCTACGAGCAGTACTTC.

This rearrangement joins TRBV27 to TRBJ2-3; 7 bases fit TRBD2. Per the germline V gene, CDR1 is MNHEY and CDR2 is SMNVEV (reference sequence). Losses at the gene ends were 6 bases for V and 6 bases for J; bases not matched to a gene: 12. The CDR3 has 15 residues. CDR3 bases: TGTGCCAGCAGCGAGGGTTGGGGGGGGGGTGATACGCAGTATTTT. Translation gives CASSEGWGGGDTQYF.

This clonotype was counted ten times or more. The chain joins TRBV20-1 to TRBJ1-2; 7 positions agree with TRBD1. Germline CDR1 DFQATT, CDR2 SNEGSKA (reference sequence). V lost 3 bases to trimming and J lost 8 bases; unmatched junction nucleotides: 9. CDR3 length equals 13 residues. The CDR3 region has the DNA TGCAGTGCTAGTGTTACAGGGGCAGGAGGCTACACCTTC. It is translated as CSASVTGAGGYTF.

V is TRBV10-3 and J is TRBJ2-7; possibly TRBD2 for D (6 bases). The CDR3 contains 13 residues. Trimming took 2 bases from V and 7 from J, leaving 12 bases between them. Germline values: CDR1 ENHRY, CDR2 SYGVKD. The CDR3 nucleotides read TGTGCCATCAGTGAGGGGACTCCGGGGGAGCAGTACTTC. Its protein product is CAISEGTPGEQYF.

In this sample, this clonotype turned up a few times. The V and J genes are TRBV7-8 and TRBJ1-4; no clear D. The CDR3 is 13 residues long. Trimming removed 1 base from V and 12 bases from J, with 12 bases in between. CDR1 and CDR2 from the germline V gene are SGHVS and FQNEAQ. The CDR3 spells CASSLDFIGELFF. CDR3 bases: TGTGCCAGCAGCTTAGATTTTATTGGGGAACTGTTTTTT.

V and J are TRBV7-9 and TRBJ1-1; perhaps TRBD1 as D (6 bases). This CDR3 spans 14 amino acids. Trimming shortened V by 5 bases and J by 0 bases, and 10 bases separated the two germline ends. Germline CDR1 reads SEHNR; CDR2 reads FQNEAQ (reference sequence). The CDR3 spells CASSGRTVNTEAFF. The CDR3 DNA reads TGTGCCAGCAGCGGACGGACAGTGAACACTGAAGCTTTCTTT.